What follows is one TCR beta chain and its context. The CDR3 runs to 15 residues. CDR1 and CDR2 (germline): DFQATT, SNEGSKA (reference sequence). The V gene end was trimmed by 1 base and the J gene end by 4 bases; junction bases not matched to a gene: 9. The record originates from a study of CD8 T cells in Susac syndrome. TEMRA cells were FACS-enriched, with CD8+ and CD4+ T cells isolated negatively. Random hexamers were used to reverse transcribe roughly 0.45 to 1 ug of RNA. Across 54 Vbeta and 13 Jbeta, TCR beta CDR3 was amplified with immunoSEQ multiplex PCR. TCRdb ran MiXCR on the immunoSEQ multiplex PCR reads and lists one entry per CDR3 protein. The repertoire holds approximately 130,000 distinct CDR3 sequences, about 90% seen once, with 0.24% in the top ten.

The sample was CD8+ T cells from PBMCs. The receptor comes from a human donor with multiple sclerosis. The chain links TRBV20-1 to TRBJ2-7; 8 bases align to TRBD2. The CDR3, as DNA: TGCAGTGCTAGAGGTATCAGCGGGAGTAGATACGAGCAGTACTTC. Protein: CSARGISGSRYEQYF.